This T cell receptor beta chain comes out of a study of blood T cells in healthy people across ages. Study-level results: Unknown donor CMV status possibly confounded expanded clonotype changes. Unsorted PBMCs ruled out conclusive naive versus antigen-experienced comparison.

Germline V gene lookup returns CDR1 DFQATT and CDR2 SNEGSKA (reference sequence). V lost 5 bases and J lost 3, with 16 bases in between. The CDR3 totals 14 residues. Samples had at least 7 million PBMCs isolated from them. Of note for this clonotype: Its antigen is unknown.

Then a second PCR, running roughly 7 to 11 cycles, was carried out with a sample-barcoded 5' primer and a J-beta primer mix. TCRdb ran MiXCR on the 5' RACE reads and lists one entry per CDR3 protein. The sample shows 450,000 to 700,000 distinct CDR3 sequences, 27% of them seen only once. The V call is TRBV20-1, the J call TRBJ2-5; the D is unclear. Input material: blood. This clonotype was obtained from a woman aged 70-85 years in good health. The CDR3 loop reads CSALIGSGEETQYF. For the CDR3, the DNA is TGCAGTGCTTTAATCGGGTCCGGTGAAGAGACCCAGTACTTC.